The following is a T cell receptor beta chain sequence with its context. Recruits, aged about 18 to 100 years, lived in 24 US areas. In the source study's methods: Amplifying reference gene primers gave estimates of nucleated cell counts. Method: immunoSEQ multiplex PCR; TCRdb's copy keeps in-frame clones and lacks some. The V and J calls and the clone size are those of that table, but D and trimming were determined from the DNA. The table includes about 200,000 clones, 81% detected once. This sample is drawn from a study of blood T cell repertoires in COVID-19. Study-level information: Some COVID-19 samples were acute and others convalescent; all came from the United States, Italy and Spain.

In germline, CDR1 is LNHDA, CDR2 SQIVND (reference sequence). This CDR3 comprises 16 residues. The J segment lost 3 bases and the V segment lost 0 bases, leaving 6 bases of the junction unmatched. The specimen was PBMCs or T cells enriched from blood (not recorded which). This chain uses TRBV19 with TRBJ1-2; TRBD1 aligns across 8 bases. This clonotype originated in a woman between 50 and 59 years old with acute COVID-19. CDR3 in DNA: TGTGCCAGTAGTATAGATAGACAGGGGCGCGACTATGGCTACACCTTC. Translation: CASSIDRQGRDYGYTF.